This paragraph covers one T cell receptor beta chain sequence. As yet, its antigen is unknown. Germline and junction disagree at one end, which may indicate a read error. This entry belongs to a study of CD8 T cells in ankylosing spondylitis. Whole-study findings and limits: There was a TCR beta motif, made of several highly homologous variants, that appeared characteristic of ankylosing spondylitis blood.

MiXCR was run by TCRdb on the 5' RACE reads, yielding one entry per CDR3 protein. The sample has 150,000 to 200,000 distinct CDR3 sequences; around a sixth are singletons. CDR3 length equals 11 residues. Germline V gives CDR1 SQVTM, CDR2 ANQGSEA. The sequencing input was blood, either unsorted or a sorted T cell fraction (not recorded which). This clonotype originated in a male donor aged 5 to 29 with ankylosing spondylitis or in good health (not recorded which). V is TRBV29-1 and J is TRBJ2-7, with D perhaps matching TRBD1 (5 bases). This CDR3 is CSVEDFEGARF. CDR3 nucleotides: TGCAGCGTTGAAGATTTCGAAGGGGCGCGATTC.